These 5 T cell receptor beta chains were sequenced from one sample in a study of CD8 T cells in ankylosing spondylitis. The study, taken as a whole, reports: Fewer than 10 highly homologous variants made up a TCR beta motif that seemed to typify ankylosing spondylitis blood.

Their target antigens are unknown. TCRdb independently ran MiXCR on the 5' RACE reads; one entry per CDR3 protein. The data contain approximately 500,000 distinct CDR3 sequences, over 9.5% of them singletons. The sample comprised blood, either unsorted or a sorted T cell fraction (not recorded which). The origin of the receptors is a male donor with ankylosing spondylitis.

This clonotype was detected a few times. The genes are TRBV29-1 and TRBJ1-1, with D possibly being TRBD1 (6 bases). CDR1 is SQVTM, CDR2 ANQGSEA, per germline. Trimming pared 7 bases from V and 4 bases from J, leaving 16 bases between. This CDR3 contains 13 residues. The CDR3 sequence: CSGWGGAVTEAFF. CDR3 nucleotides: TGCAGCGGGTGGGGGGGGGCTGTCACTGAAGCTTTCTTT.

Ten or more counts support this clonotype. The V gene is TRBV3-1, the J gene TRBJ2-7; TRBD1 might be the D (6 bases). Trimming removed 4 bases from V and 3 bases from J, with 13 bases in between. This CDR3 contains 14 residues. Germline CDR1 reads LGHDT; CDR2 reads YNNKEL (reference sequence). CDR3 loop: CASSLTGTFYEQYF. CDR3 DNA: TGTGCCAGCAGCCTTACGGGGACATTCTACGAGCAGTACTTC.

CDR3 coding DNA: TGTGCCTGGAGGAGGGACAGGATGACCTATGGCTACACCTTC. Translation gives CAWRRDRMTYGYTF. This chain connects TRBV30 to TRBJ1-2, with 8 bases matching TRBD1. After removal of 3 bases from V and 4 bases from J, the junction contained 7 bases not matched to a gene. The CDR3 consists of 14 residues. Germline V gene lookup returns CDR1 GTSNPN and CDR2 SVGIG (reference sequence).

This clonotype showed up just a few times. The chain combines TRBV15 with TRBJ2-1; tentative D call: TRBD2 (6 bases). V lost 7 bases to trimming and J lost 5 bases, with 6 bases between them. Germline lookup yields CDR1 LNHNV and CDR2 YYDKDF (reference sequence). This CDR3 contains 11 residues. The CDR3: CATTGDNEQFF. The CDR3 nucleotides are TGTGCCACCACGGGGGACAATGAGCAGTTCTTC. The full variable domain, in which reference TRBV15 and TRBJ2-1 provide the parts outside the CDR3, is DAMVIQNPRYQVTQFGKPVTLSCSQTLNHNVMYWYQQKSSQAPKLLFHYYDKDFNNEADTPDNFQSRRPNTSFCFLDIRSPGLGDTAMYLCATTGDNEQFFGPGTRLTVL.

The V gene is TRBV24-1, the J gene TRBJ1-1; TRBD1 aligns across 7 bases. The germline CDR1 and CDR2 sequences are KGHDR and SFDVKD. The CDR3 covers 13 residues. Trimming removed 4 bases from V and 5 bases from J; junction bases left unmatched: 3. The CDR3 sequence is CATSDPRGTEAFF. DNA of the CDR3: TGTGCCACCAGTGACCCCAGGGGGACTGAAGCTTTCTTT.